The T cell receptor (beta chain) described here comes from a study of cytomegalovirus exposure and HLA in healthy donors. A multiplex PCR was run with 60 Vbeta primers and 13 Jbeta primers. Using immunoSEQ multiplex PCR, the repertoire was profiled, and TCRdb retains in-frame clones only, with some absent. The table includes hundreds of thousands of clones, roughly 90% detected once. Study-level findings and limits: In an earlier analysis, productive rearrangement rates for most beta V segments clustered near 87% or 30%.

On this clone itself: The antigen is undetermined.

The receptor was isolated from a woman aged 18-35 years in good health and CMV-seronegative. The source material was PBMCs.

The CDR3 DNA reads TGCGCCAGCAGCGCGGACAGACAGGGGGTCGGCTACACCTTC. Its translation is CASSADRQGVGYTF. V is TRBV4-1 and J is TRBJ1-2; 9 bases align to TRBD1. The CDR3 contains 14 residues. The germline gives CDR1 MGHRA, CDR2 YSYEKL. After removal of 5 bases from V and 8 bases from J, the junction contained 9 bases not matched to a gene.